This T cell receptor beta chain was observed in a study of beta chain features in type 1 diabetes. Germline V gives CDR1 SGDLS, CDR2 YYNGEE. The V gene lost 3 bases and the J gene lost 3 bases, with 15 bases spanning the gap. The CDR3 consists of 16 residues. This clone was counted only a few times. No antigen is known for it. TCRB transcripts that were expressed got sequenced, as all of the isolated RNA had been reverse transcribed. The table came from immunoSEQ multiplex PCR; TCRdb's copy has only in-frame clones and leaves some out. The sample lists 680,000 or so clones, over 10% occurring once. Whole-study findings and limits: These data did not resolve whether HLA type affects TCRB rearrangement. Shortening of TCRB CDR3s, moderate but significant, appeared in all four CD4+ subsets of Type 1 diabetes patients.

The source material was naive CD4+ T cells from blood. The chain recombines TRBV9 with TRBJ2-2, with D tentatively TRBD1 (7 bases). This TCR derives from a man younger than 35 with type 1 diabetes. CDR3 protein: CASSERGRGDTGELFF. The DNA for the CDR3 is TGTGCCAGCAGCGAAAGGGGGCGCGGGGACACCGGGGAGCTGTTTTTT.